One and the same sample provided the 32 T cell receptor beta chains below, sequenced in a study of T cells in Graves' hyperthyroidism and ophthalmopathy. From RNA transcripts, TCR beta CDR3 regions were amplified. A set of HTBI primers served as the primers for a first-round RT-PCR of the TCR CDR3. TCRdb re-derived calls from the multiplex PCR reads in MiXCR, one entry per CDR3 protein. This table has about 250,000 distinct CDR3 sequences, 22% appearing once. Input material: blood. These receptors were taken from a man between 25 and 39 years old with Graves' ophthalmopathy.

This clonotype was picked up a small number of times. V and J are TRBV27 and TRBJ2-7; 7 bases are shared with TRBD1. The CDR3 sequence is 14 residues long. The V gene end was trimmed by 5 bases and the J gene end by 2 bases; junction bases not matched to a gene: 6. Germline CDR1 MNHEY, CDR2 SMNVEV (reference sequence). The CDR3 nucleotides read TGTGCCAGCAGTGGCCGGGACAGCACCTACGAGCAGTACTTC. This sequence encodes CASSGRDSTYEQYF.

This clonotype was recorded a few times. This rearrangement joins TRBV12-3 or TRBV12-4 to TRBJ1-1; TRBD1 matches 11 bases. The CDR3 consists of 14 residues. Trimming removed 6 bases from V and 5 bases from J; junction bases left unmatched: 5. In nucleotides, the CDR3 is TGTGCCAGCAGGGACAGGGGGCGGTGGACTGAAGCTTTCTTT. Translating gives CASRDRGRWTEAFF.

This clonotype was recorded many times. V gene TRBV5-8 combines with J gene TRBJ2-5, with D perhaps matching TRBD1 (6 bases). The ends were cut back, 4 bases at V and 1 base at J, with 11 bases in the middle. The CDR3 contains 14 residues. CDR1 and CDR2 from the germline V gene are SGHTS and YDEGEE. Written as DNA, the CDR3 is TGTGCCAGCAGCCCAACAGGGATCCAAGAGACCCAGTACTTC. Residues: CASSPTGIQETQYF.

Worth noting for this clonotype: A read error may produce the germline difference seen at one junction end. The chain links TRBV5-1 to TRBJ1-6; D gene uncertain. There are 15 residues in the CDR3. Germline CDR1 and CDR2: SGHRS and YFSETQ. The CDR3 loop reads CASRTSDSYNSPLHF. CDR3 nucleotides: TGTGCCAGCAGGACCTCAGACTCCTATAATTCACCCCTCCACTTT.

This clonotype appeared a few times. The chain uses TRBV5-1 and TRBJ2-1, with 8 positions matching TRBD2. Trimming took 1 base from V and 5 from J; bases not matched to a gene: 5. Germline values: CDR1 SGHRS, CDR2 YFSETQ. The length of the CDR3 is 15 residues. The CDR3 is CASSLLAGFDNEQFF. CDR3 sequence (DNA): TGCGCCAGCAGCTTGTTAGCGGGATTCGACAATGAGCAGTTCTTC. The full variable domain, in which reference TRBV5-1 and TRBJ2-1 provide the parts outside the CDR3, is KAGVTQTPRYLIKTRGQQVTLSCSPISGHRSVSWYQQTPGQGLQFLFEYFSETQRNKGNFPGRFSGRQFSNSRSEMNVSTLELGDSALYLCASSLLAGFDNEQFFGPGTRLTVL.

The gene calls are TRBV20-1 and TRBJ2-1; D is unresolved. This CDR3 has 11 amino acids. V lost 0 bases to trimming and J lost 15 bases, with 12 bases between them. In germline, CDR1 is DFQATT, CDR2 SNEGSKA (reference sequence). The CDR3 DNA sequence: TGCAGTGCTAGAGAGGACGGACCTGCGTTCTTC. Protein product: CSAREDGPAFF.

This clonotype appeared many times. The gene calls are TRBV3-1 and TRBJ2-7; no reliable D call. Germline CDR1 and CDR2: LGHDT and YNNKEL (reference sequence). V dropped 1 base and J dropped 3 bases, with 13 bases sitting between them. The CDR3 extends over 15 amino acids. CDR3 sequence reads: CASSQGAYGGYEQYF. Here the CDR3 DNA reads TGTGCCAGCAGCCAAGGGGCCTACGGTGGCTACGAGCAGTACTTC.

This chain connects TRBV6-1 to TRBJ1-4; D perhaps matches TRBD1 (6 bases). The germline gives CDR1 MNHNS, CDR2 SASEGT. The ends were cut back, 6 bases at V and 1 base at J, with 9 bases in the middle. The CDR3 has 14 amino acids. The CDR3 is CASSRGVTNEKLFF. CDR3 sequence (DNA): TGTGCCAGCAGCAGGGGAGTAACTAATGAAAAACTGTTTTTT.

The gene calls are TRBV11-3 and TRBJ2-6, with D possibly being TRBD1 (6 bases). This CDR3 is built from 17 residues. V was clipped by 6 bases and J by 1 base, with 16 bases between them. The germline CDR1 and CDR2 sequences are SGHNT and YENEEA. As DNA, the CDR3 is TGTGCCAGCAGTCCCGGTAGGGGGTCTTCTGGGGCCAACGTCCTGACTTTC. It yields the protein CASSPGRGSSGANVLTF.

The chain carries TRBV2 and TRBJ1-4; D possibly corresponds to TRBD1 (5 bases). Trimming cost V 10 bases and J 8 bases, with 23 bases left between them. The CDR3 length is 15 residues. Per the germline V gene, CDR1 is SNHLY and CDR2 is FYNNEI. The CDR3 DNA sequence: TGTGCCAAACGGGGACTAGCGGGAGGGCACGAAAAACTGTTTTTT. Translation gives CAKRGLAGGHEKLFF.

This sequence joins TRBV9 and TRBJ2-2, with 8 nucleotides matching TRBD2. The CDR3 is 15 residues long. The germline V gene has CDR1 SGDLS and CDR2 YYNGEE. The trim removed 0 bases at V and 5 bases at J, leaving 3 bases unmatched. The CDR3 is CASSVAGGRTGELFF. Written as DNA, the CDR3 is TGTGCCAGCAGCGTAGCGGGAGGGAGGACCGGGGAGCTGTTTTTT.

This clonotype was found many times. CDR3 nucleotide sequence: TGCGCCAGCAGCCCCTTGGACGAATCCTACGAGCAGTACTTC. Protein sequence: CASSPLDESYEQYF. The chain combines TRBV5-1 with TRBJ2-7, with unresolved D. Trimming shortened V by 4 bases and J by 1 base, and 12 bases separated the two germline ends. CDR1 and CDR2 (germline): SGHRS, YFSETQ. This CDR3 region has 14 residues.

In this sample, this clonotype turned up a few times. The rearrangement joins TRBV6-4 to TRBJ2-1, with D unresolved. This CDR3 has 13 residues. Per the germline V gene, CDR1 is MRHNA and CDR2 is SNTAGT. The V gene lost 4 bases and the J gene lost 4 bases, with 8 bases spanning the gap. CDR3 coding DNA: TGTGCCAGCAGTGTGGAGCAGTACAATGAGCAGTTCTTC. As protein: CASSVEQYNEQFF.

This clonotype was seen a handful of times. This rearrangement joins TRBV28 to TRBJ1-6; D not resolved. The CDR3 runs 11 residues. Germline-derived CDR1 and CDR2 are MDHEN and SYDVKM. The V gene lost 4 bases and the J gene lost 9 bases, with 4 bases spanning the gap. The CDR3 loop reads CASSWGSPLHF. CDR3 sequence (DNA): TGTGCCAGCAGTTGGGGTTCACCCCTCCACTTT.

As for this clonotype: This may arise from a read error, as a much more abundant clone is one base away. As DNA, the CDR3 is TGTGCCAGCGGCTTAAATCAGTTATCCACAGATACGCAGTATTTT. Protein sequence: CASGLNQLSTDTQYF. The chain links TRBV7-8 to TRBJ2-3; D ambiguous. This CDR3 contains 15 residues. In germline, CDR1 is SGHVS, CDR2 FQNEAQ.

This clonotype was seen at least ten times. The chain employs TRBV2 and TRBJ2-4; D possibly corresponds to TRBD1 (6 bases). The CDR3 is 17 residues long. CDR1 is SNHLY and CDR2 is FYNNEI in the germline V gene. Here the CDR3 DNA reads TGTGCAACCACTGGCGGTAGGGGACAACTAGCCAAAAACATTCAGTACTTC. Amino acid sequence: CATTGGRGQLAKNIQYF.

The sample holds one count of this clonotype. The genes are TRBV27 and TRBJ1-1; unclear D gene. From germline, CDR1 is MNHEY and CDR2 SMNVEV (reference sequence). The V end lost 5 bases, the J end lost 6 bases, and 16 bases lay between the germline ends. The CDR3 covers 14 residues. The CDR3 nucleotides are TGTGCCAGCAGTCTCACGTCGGCGAAATCTGAAGCTTTCTTT. Amino acids: CASSLTSAKSEAFF.

The chain couples TRBV28 to TRBJ2-3; perhaps D is TRBD1 or TRBD2 (5 bases each). The CDR3 sequence is 13 residues long. V was cut by 8 bases and J by 6 bases, with 15 bases left in between. Germline loops: CDR1 MDHEN, CDR2 SYDVKM. The CDR3 region has the DNA TGTGCCAGCGGGGGACCGAGATATGATACGCAGTATTTT. Its translation: CASGGPRYDTQYF.

This clonotype has a count of ten or more. V and J are TRBV11-2 and TRBJ2-1; D remains ambiguous. Germline lookup yields CDR1 SGHAT and CDR2 FQNNGV. With 5 bases removed from V and 10 bases from J, the gap between germline ends came to 12 bases. This CDR3 spans 12 amino acids. CDR3 in DNA: TGTGCCAGCAGCCCCCTTAGAGTGGAGCAGTTCTTC. Encoded protein: CASSPLRVEQFF.

This sequence joins TRBV6-2 or TRBV6-3 and TRBJ1-1; 10 bases align to TRBD1. CDR1 and CDR2 from the germline V gene are MNHEY and SVGEGT. The V gene end was trimmed by 7 bases and the J gene end by 1 base; junction bases not matched to a gene: 6. This CDR3 spans 15 amino acids. The CDR3 DNA follows: TGTGCCAGCAAAAGACAGGGGGCAAGGAACACTGAAGCTTTCTTT. It specifies CASKRQGARNTEAFF.

This clonotype was found a few times. CDR3 loop: CASSDRLAYEQYF. The CDR3 nucleotides read TGTGCCAGCAGCGACAGGTTGGCCTACGAGCAGTACTTC. This chain connects TRBV5-4 to TRBJ2-7, with D possibly TRBD1 on 6 matching bases. Between the trimmed V and J ends, which lost 4 bases and 2 bases, there was a span of 10 bases. This CDR3 has 13 amino acids. The germline V gene encodes CDR1 SGHNT and CDR2 YYREEE (reference sequence). Based on the CDR3 plus reference TRBV5-4 and TRBJ2-7, the full variable domain is ETGVTQSPTHLIKTRGQQVTLRCSSQSGHNTVSWYQQALGQGPQFIFQYYREEENGRGNFPPRFSGLQFPNYSSELNVNALELDDSALYLCASSDRLAYEQYFGPGTRLTVT.

The CDR3 nucleotides are TGTGCCACCAGTGGTTCCGGGACAGCATCCTACAATGAGCAGTTCTTC. This encodes CATSGSGTASYNEQFF. The V gene is TRBV24-1, the J gene TRBJ2-1; 7 positions agree with TRBD1. Looked up from germline, CDR1 is KGHDR and CDR2 is SFDVKD. The CDR3 is 16 amino acids. Losses at the gene ends were 5 bases for V and 1 base for J; bases not matched to a gene: 7.

The J gene is TRBJ2-1, the V gene TRBV15; D gene ambiguous. The V gene lost 1 base and the J gene lost 8 bases, with 6 bases spanning the gap. The CDR3 runs to 12 residues. The germline V gene encodes CDR1 LNHNV and CDR2 YYDKDF (reference sequence). The DNA of the CDR3 is TGTGCCACCAGCAGAGGACCGGATGAGCAGTTCTTC. Translation: CATSRGPDEQFF.

This clonotype was detected ten times or more. The gene calls are TRBV2 and TRBJ2-1; possible D gene TRBD2, 6 bases. CDR1 and CDR2 from the germline V gene are SNHLY and FYNNEI. The CDR3 is made up of 14 amino acids. Trimming took off 7 bases at V and 2 bases at J, with 12 bases between the two ends. The CDR3 region is CASKGGNPYNEQFF. The CDR3 DNA is TGTGCCAGCAAAGGCGGGAACCCCTACAATGAGCAGTTCTTC.

There are a few counts of this clonotype. The chain couples TRBV30 to TRBJ1-1; D not resolved. Germline values: CDR1 GTSNPN, CDR2 SVGIG (reference sequence). V shed 3 bases and J shed 1 base, with 12 bases lying between them. The CDR3 totals 14 residues. The CDR3 DNA follows: TGTGCCTGGAGGGCACTAGTCCCGAACACTGAAGCTTTCTTT. Protein: CAWRALVPNTEAFF.

V gene TRBV5-4 combines with J gene TRBJ2-1; no definite D call. CDR1 and CDR2 (germline): SGHNT, YYREEE (reference sequence). The CDR3 totals 13 residues. Trimming left V 1 base short and J 13 bases short, with 15 bases between. DNA for the CDR3: TGTGCCAGCAGCTTGTTGGCCTCCGCTACCCAGTTCTTC. It yields the protein CASSLLASATQFF.

This clonotype was counted between two and nine times. The chain is built from TRBV5-1 and TRBJ2-5; 14 nucleotides align to TRBD2. The CDR3 has 16 residues. In germline, CDR1 is SGHRS, CDR2 YFSETQ. The V and J ends lost 4 bases and 4 bases, in that order; junction bases with no gene match: 6. CDR3 bases: TGCGCCAGCAGCAACGGGACTAGCGGGAGTAGAGAGACCCAGTACTTC. Its translation is CASSNGTSGSRETQYF. The full variable domain, completed using reference TRBV5-1 and TRBJ2-5, is KAGVTQTPRYLIKTRGQQVTLSCSPISGHRSVSWYQQTPGQGLQFLFEYFSETQRNKGNFPGRFSGRQFSNSRSEMNVSTLELGDSALYLCASSNGTSGSRETQYFGPGTRLLVL.

This clonotype was picked up many times. J is TRBJ2-3 and V is TRBV5-1, with a weak D call TRBD2 (6 bases). Trimming removed 2 bases from V and 0 bases from J, with 13 bases in between. CDR3 length: 16 residues. Germline V lookup: CDR1 SGHRS, CDR2 YFSETQ. CDR3 sequence: CASSFNGGTSTDTQYF. The DNA for the CDR3 is TGCGCCAGCAGCTTTAACGGCGGGACTAGCACAGATACGCAGTATTTT. Full variable domain (outside the CDR3, taken from reference TRBV5-1 and TRBJ2-3): KAGVTQTPRYLIKTRGQQVTLSCSPISGHRSVSWYQQTPGQGLQFLFEYFSETQRNKGNFPGRFSGRQFSNSRSEMNVSTLELGDSALYLCASSFNGGTSTDTQYFGPGTRLTVL.

The chain links TRBV7-3 to TRBJ1-1; no definite D call. This CDR3 spans 15 amino acids. From germline, CDR1 is SGHTA and CDR2 FQGTGA. Trimming removed 1 base at V and 7 bases at J, with 16 bases between. CDR3 sequence: CASSLRAAVSFEAFF. DNA of the CDR3: TGTGCCAGCAGCTTAAGGGCGGCAGTTAGCTTTGAAGCTTTCTTT.

The CDR3 DNA reads as TGTGCCAGCAGTCGAAGCTCCTACAATGAGCAGTTCTTC. Amino acid sequence: CASSRSSYNEQFF. V gene TRBV27 combines with J gene TRBJ2-1; no reliable D call. Germline CDR1 and CDR2: MNHEY and SMNVEV (reference sequence). V was trimmed by 5 bases and J by 0 bases, leaving 5 bases between them. This CDR3 spans 13 amino acids.

This chain links TRBV18 with TRBJ2-7, with unresolved D. Germline CDR1 and CDR2: KGHSH and LQKENI. The CDR3 covers 14 residues. V lost 6 bases and J 5 bases, leaving 17 bases between the germline ends. CDR3 sequence reads: CASSPGPWTDEQYF. The CDR3 nucleotides read TGTGCCAGCTCCCCGGGTCCCTGGACCGACGAGCAGTACTTC.

This clonotype showed up just a few times. Its ends do not fully match the called genes, so a read error is possible. The rearrangement joins TRBV30 to TRBJ2-6; unclear D gene. CDR1 GTSNPN and CDR2 SVGIG come from the germline V gene (reference sequence). There are 15 residues in the CDR3. The CDR3 spells CAWSDYVSEANVLTF. The DNA for the CDR3 is TGTGCCTGGAGTGACTACGTATCTGAGGCCAACGTCCTGACTTTC.